The 30 T cell receptor beta chains below come from one sample, sequenced in a study of blood T cells in healthy people across ages. The second PCR ran roughly 6 to 12 cycles with a sample-barcoded 5' primer and J-beta primers. Via MiXCR, TCRdb re-called the 5' RACE reads, giving one row per CDR3 protein. The data contain roughly 2 million distinct CDR3 sequences, roughly 52% of them singletons. The specimen sequenced was blood. Source of these receptors: a woman aged 40-49 years in good health.

Here the CDR3 reads CASSPITDYGYTF. CDR3 DNA: TGTGCCAGCAGCCCCATAACGGACTATGGCTACACCTTC. The chain uses TRBV7-2 and TRBJ1-2; D is ambiguous. The germline CDR1 and CDR2 sequences are SGHTA and FQGNSA. V dropped 5 bases and J dropped 3 bases, with 10 bases sitting between them. The CDR3 length is 13 residues.

This clonotype was observed a few times. The chain joins TRBV27 to TRBJ2-3, with 10 bases lining up with TRBD2. The germline gives CDR1 MNHEY, CDR2 SMNVEV (reference sequence). This CDR3 spans 14 amino acids. Losses at the gene ends were 7 bases for V and 6 bases for J; bases not matched to a gene: 7. The CDR3 region is CASTGLAAGDTQYF. The CDR3 region has the DNA TGTGCCAGCACCGGACTAGCGGCCGGGGATACGCAGTATTTT.

The chain combines TRBV28 with TRBJ2-4; D is unclear. V lost 3 bases, J lost 7 bases, and 16 bases lay in between. CDR3 length: 15 amino acids. Germline V gives CDR1 MDHEN, CDR2 SYDVKM. CDR3 loop: CASSLPGPVGNIQYF. Here the CDR3 DNA reads TGTGCCAGCAGTTTGCCCGGTCCAGTGGGGAACATTCAGTACTTC. The full variable domain, rest sourced from reference TRBV28 and TRBJ2-4, is DVKVTQSSRYLVKRTGEKVFLECVQDMDHENMFWYRQDPGLGLRLIYFSYDVKMKEKGDIPEGYSVSREKKERFSLILESASTNQTSMYLCASSLPGPVGNIQYFGAGTRLSVL.

There are a few counts of this clonotype. The rearrangement joins TRBV6-6 to TRBJ2-3; maybe TRBD1 (5 bases). The CDR3 has 15 residues. V lost 0 bases and J lost 4, with 11 bases in between. Germline V lookup: CDR1 MNHNY, CDR2 SVGAGI (reference sequence). CDR3 sequence reads: CASSYSSGSPDTQYF. The CDR3 DNA follows: TGTGCCAGCAGTTACTCATCAGGGTCCCCAGATACGCAGTATTTT.

The V call is TRBV6-5, the J call TRBJ1-1; no reliable D call. Germline V lookup: CDR1 MNHEY, CDR2 SVGAGI. V lost 5 bases and J 1 base, leaving 8 bases between the germline ends. The CDR3 is 13 residues long. The CDR3 DNA sequence: TGTGCCAGCAGTCCACGGAAGAACACTGAAGCTTTCTTT. This sequence encodes CASSPRKNTEAFF.

This clonotype was recorded a few times. The J gene is TRBJ2-4, the V gene TRBV9; TRBD2 matches at 8 bases. Trimming cost V 3 bases and J 1 base; bases outside gene matches: 6. The CDR3 consists of 16 residues. Germline CDR1 SGDLS, CDR2 YYNGEE. The CDR3 reads CASSEERGNAKNIQYF. The CDR3 DNA sequence: TGTGCCAGCAGCGAGGAGCGGGGGAACGCCAAAAACATTCAGTACTTC. The full variable domain, in which reference TRBV9 and TRBJ2-4 provide the parts outside the CDR3, is DSGVTQTPKHLITATGQRVTLRCSPRSGDLSVYWYQQSLDQGLQFLIQYYNGEERAKGNILERFSAQQFPDLHSELNLSSLELGDSALYFCASSEERGNAKNIQYFGAGTRLSVL.

The J gene is TRBJ2-3, the V gene TRBV18; D uncertain. Germline V gene lookup returns CDR1 KGHSH and CDR2 LQKENI. Trimming shortened V by 1 base and J by 1 base, and 12 bases separated the two germline ends. This CDR3 contains 16 residues. The CDR3 here is CASSPRMAAGTDTQYF. CDR3 nucleotides: TGTGCCAGCTCACCACGCATGGCGGCAGGCACAGATACGCAGTATTTT.

This clonotype was seen only a few times. This chain uses TRBV20-1 with TRBJ2-5, with TRBD1 identical over 7 bases. The CDR3 totals 13 residues. The germline V gene encodes CDR1 DFQATT and CDR2 SNEGSKA (reference sequence). V lost 1 base, J lost 5 bases, and 4 bases stayed unmatched. The CDR3 DNA sequence: TGCAGTGCTAGAGGAAGGGGGCTGGAGACCCAGTACTTC. Translated: CSARGRGLETQYF.

The V call is TRBV6-6, the J call TRBJ2-7; 7 bases map to TRBD2. Germline trimming cut 2 bases from V and 0 bases from J; bases unmatched to any gene: 7. The CDR3 contains 16 residues. Germline-derived CDR1 and CDR2 are MNHNY and SVGAGI (reference sequence). As DNA, the CDR3 is TGTGCCAGCAGTTACCTACTAGCGAGAGTCTCCTACGAGCAGTACTTC. This translates into CASSYLLARVSYEQYF.

The sample holds one count of this clonotype. The gene calls are TRBV28 and TRBJ1-2, with D perhaps TRBD1 (6 bases). Germline V gene lookup returns CDR1 MDHEN and CDR2 SYDVKM. The CDR3 runs 14 residues. V was cut by 5 bases and J by 4 bases, with 14 bases left in between. The CDR3 DNA is TGTGCCAGCAGTCTCCCAGGGGACTTCTATGGCTACACCTTC. It is translated as CASSLPGDFYGYTF.

This clonotype occurred a few times. This chain connects TRBV4-2 to TRBJ2-5; the D is unclear. This CDR3 has 15 residues. CDR1 and CDR2 (germline): LGHNA, YNFKEQ. V was shortened by 0 bases and J by 4 bases, with 12 bases between the two germline ends. The CDR3 region has the DNA TGTGCCAGCAGCCAAGAAGTCGCGGCGTCAGAGACCCAGTACTTC. Amino acid sequence: CASSQEVAASETQYF.

This clonotype showed up many times. The chain has TRBV13 and TRBJ1-2; D unclear. V was clipped by 1 base and J by 4 bases, with 10 bases between them. CDR1 and CDR2 from the germline V gene are PRHDT and FYEKMQ (reference sequence). The CDR3 has 14 amino acids. The CDR3 DNA reads as TGTGCCAGCAGCTTAGCCCTTGTGGGCTATGGCTACACCTTC. Residues: CASSLALVGYGYTF. Based on the CDR3 plus reference TRBV13 and TRBJ1-2, the full variable domain is AAGVIQSPRHLIKEKRETATLKCYPIPRHDTVYWYQQGPGQDPQFLISFYEKMQSDKGSIPDRFSAQQFSDYHSELNMSSLELGDSALYFCASSLALVGYGYTFGSGTRLTVV.

In this sample, this clonotype turned up a few times. This chain joins TRBV28 and TRBJ1-1; TRBD1 matches 9 bases. This CDR3 comprises 14 residues. The germline gives CDR1 MDHEN, CDR2 SYDVKM. V shed 8 bases and J 3 bases; nucleotides not matched to a gene: 7. CDR3 DNA: TGTGCCAGCCGTATGGGACAGGGTTACACTGAAGCTTTCTTT. Translation: CASRMGQGYTEAFF. The whole variable domain, filled in from reference TRBV28 and TRBJ1-1, reads DVKVTQSSRYLVKRTGEKVFLECVQDMDHENMFWYRQDPGLGLRLIYFSYDVKMKEKGDIPEGYSVSREKKERFSLILESASTNQTSMYLCASRMGQGYTEAFFGQGTRLTVV.

The chain uses TRBV9 and TRBJ2-5, with D maybe TRBD1 (6 bases). Per the germline V gene, CDR1 is SGDLS and CDR2 is YYNGEE. Trimming left V 0 bases short and J 5 bases short, with 17 bases between. This CDR3 is built from 16 residues. The CDR3 sequence: CASSVGLQGLGETQYF. The CDR3 nucleotides are TGTGCCAGCAGCGTAGGATTACAGGGCCTAGGGGAGACCCAGTACTTC.

The chain recombines TRBV20-1 with TRBJ2-5; D is undetermined. The V end was cut by 4 bases, the J end by 1 base, with 13 bases between. The CDR3 extends over 14 amino acids. The germline gives CDR1 DFQATT, CDR2 SNEGSKA (reference sequence). This CDR3 is CSAMAGLVQETQYF. The CDR3 DNA reads TGCAGTGCTATGGCCGGCCTGGTCCAAGAGACCCAGTACTTC.

The gene calls are TRBV5-1 and TRBJ2-3; TRBD2 might be the D (6 bases). The CDR3 totals 15 residues. Trimming removed 0 bases from V and 1 base from J, with 9 bases in between. The germline V gene has CDR1 SGHRS and CDR2 YFSETQ. The CDR3 spells CASSLEPGGTDTQYF. In DNA, the CDR3 is TGCGCCAGCAGCTTGGAACCGGGGGGCACAGATACGCAGTATTTT. The full variable domain, with the rest looked up from reference TRBV5-1 and TRBJ2-3, is KAGVTQTPRYLIKTRGQQVTLSCSPISGHRSVSWYQQTPGQGLQFLFEYFSETQRNKGNFPGRFSGRQFSNSRSEMNVSTLELGDSALYLCASSLEPGGTDTQYFGPGTRLTVL.

The rearrangement uses TRBV6-5 and TRBJ2-1, with D possibly TRBD2 on 5 matching bases. Germline lookup yields CDR1 MNHEY and CDR2 SVGAGI. This CDR3 spans 15 amino acids. V was trimmed by 2 bases and J by 5 bases, leaving 13 bases between them. This CDR3 is CASSYRRRQDNEQFF. CDR3 DNA sequence: TGTGCCAGCAGTTACCGGAGGAGACAAGACAATGAGCAGTTCTTC.

This clonotype came up a few times. The chain links TRBV4-1 to TRBJ1-2; weak D call: TRBD1 (5 bases). CDR3 length: 15 amino acids. The V gene's germline CDR1 is MGHRA and CDR2 YSYEKL. V shed 0 bases and J shed 0 bases, with 8 bases lying between them. As DNA, the CDR3 is TGCGCCAGCAGCCAAGATGGGGGAGCTAACTATGGCTACACCTTC. Amino acids: CASSQDGGANYGYTF.

This clonotype occurred a few times. The gene calls are TRBV28 and TRBJ2-5, with D perhaps being TRBD1 or TRBD2 (5 bases each). Trimming took 4 bases from V and 11 from J, leaving 11 bases between them. Germline-derived CDR1 and CDR2 are MDHEN and SYDVKM. The CDR3 has 11 amino acids. CDR3 loop: CASSSGAKQYF. CDR3 nucleotides: TGTGCCAGCAGTTCCGGGGCTAAGCAGTACTTC.

This clonotype was counted a few times. The chain uses TRBV2 and TRBJ2-5; either TRBD1 or TRBD2 may fit D (5 bases each). V was clipped by 6 bases and J by 11 bases, with 16 bases between them. Germline values: CDR1 SNHLY, CDR2 FYNNEI. The CDR3 has 12 amino acids. Written as DNA, the CDR3 is TGTGCCAGCAGACAGGAAAGCGGTGAGCAGTACTTC. This gives the protein CASRQESGEQYF.

This clonotype has more than one count but fewer than ten. The CDR3 DNA sequence: TGCAGCGTAGAGGGGGGCTGGGAAGGCTACACCTTC. This encodes CSVEGGWEGYTF. The chain couples TRBV29-1 to TRBJ1-2, with D possibly matching TRBD1 (6 bases). The CDR3 contains 12 residues. The V gene's germline CDR1 is SQVTM and CDR2 ANQGSEA. V was shortened by 6 bases and J by 8 bases, with 16 bases between the two germline ends. Complete variable domain (other parts from reference TRBV29-1 and TRBJ1-2): SAVISQKPSRDICQRGTSLTIQCQVDSQVTMMFWYRQQPGQSLTLIATANQGSEATYESGFVIDKFPISRPNLTFSTLTVSNMSPEDSSIYLCSVEGGWEGYTFGSGTRLTVV.

There are a few counts of this clonotype. The V and J genes are TRBV7-6 and TRBJ2-1; the D gene is possibly TRBD1 (6 bases). CDR1 is SGHVS, CDR2 FNYEAQ, per germline. This CDR3 spans 15 amino acids. With 1 base removed from V and 7 bases from J, the gap between germline ends came to 14 bases. CDR3 sequence: CASSLDGTSLNEQFF. The CDR3 DNA reads TGTGCCAGCAGCTTAGATGGGACAAGTCTTAATGAGCAGTTCTTC.

V is TRBV12-3 or TRBV12-4 and J is TRBJ2-3, with 7 bases fitting TRBD2. The CDR3 has 16 amino acids. The V and J ends lost 6 bases and 0 bases, in that order; junction bases with no gene match: 9. The CDR3 is CASSPGLHISTDTQYF. CDR3 coding DNA: TGTGCCAGCAGCCCGGGACTACACATTAGCACAGATACGCAGTATTTT.

The chain uses TRBV5-1 and TRBJ2-6; possibly TRBD1 for D (6 bases). Germline CDR1 and CDR2: SGHRS and YFSETQ. V was clipped by 3 bases and J by 0 bases, with 16 bases between them. This CDR3 spans 18 amino acids. The CDR3 DNA follows: TGCGCCAGCAGCTCCTGGGGGCCAGGGAGCTCTGGGGCCAACGTCCTGACTTTC. Its translation is CASSSWGPGSSGANVLTF.

The sample holds a few counts of this clonotype. This may come from a read error, since a much larger clone is one base off. The CDR3 region is CASRGQGTGGPRNEQYF. CDR3 coding DNA: TGTGCCAGCAGAGGGCAGGGTACGGGGGGCCCTCGAAATGAGCAGTACTTC. The chain is built from TRBV6-1 and TRBJ2-7; TRBD2 is a possible D gene (7 bases). Between the trimmed V and J ends, which lost 6 bases and 7 bases, there was a span of 28 bases. CDR3 length: 17 amino acids. Germline CDR1 is MNHNS and CDR2 is SASEGT.

This clonotype came up a few times. The genes are TRBV7-8 and TRBJ2-6, with D possibly TRBD1 on 5 matching bases. Trimming took off 3 bases at V and 0 bases at J, with 12 bases between the two ends. This CDR3 spans 17 amino acids. Germline V gives CDR1 SGHVS, CDR2 FQNEAQ. The CDR3 DNA sequence: TGTGCCAGCAGCTTGTCGGACACCATCTCTGGGGCCAACGTCCTGACTTTC. This codes for CASSLSDTISGANVLTF.

This clonotype was seen a few times. CDR3 sequence: CASSYRGDGRTDTQYF. The CDR3 DNA is TGTGCCAGCAGTTACCGAGGGGACGGACGCACAGATACGCAGTATTTT. This chain uses TRBV6-5 with TRBJ2-3, with D perhaps TRBD1 or TRBD2 (5 bases each). Germline lookup yields CDR1 MNHEY and CDR2 SVGAGI. CDR3 length equals 16 residues. V was pared by 2 bases and J by 1 base, with 13 bases between.

The rearrangement uses TRBV5-1 and TRBJ2-1; 9 positions match TRBD2. The junction had 6 bases not matched to a gene; V was cut back by 0 bases and J by 5 bases. This CDR3 region has 16 residues. Germline V gene lookup returns CDR1 SGHRS and CDR2 YFSETQ. The CDR3 DNA reads TGCGCCAGCAGCTTGGGGATGGCGGGGGGGCACAATGAGCAGTTCTTC. This sequence encodes CASSLGMAGGHNEQFF.

CDR3 nucleotides: TGTGCCAGCAGCTTAAGACAGGGGGCTGATGGCTACACCTTC. Amino acids: CASSLRQGADGYTF. The chain recombines TRBV7-9 with TRBJ1-2; 10 nucleotides align to TRBD1. The junction had 3 bases not matched to a gene; V was cut back by 2 bases and J by 6 bases. The germline gives CDR1 SEHNR, CDR2 FQNEAQ (reference sequence). The CDR3 has 14 amino acids. Full variable domain (missing parts from reference TRBV7-9 and TRBJ1-2): DTGVSQNPRHKITKRGQNVTFRCDPISEHNRLYWYRQTLGQGPEFLTYFQNEAQLEKSRLLSDRFSAERPKGSFSTLEIQRTEQGDSAMYLCASSLRQGADGYTFGSGTRLTVV.

The CDR3 protein is CSARDRTALFTTDTQYF. CDR3 DNA sequence: TGCAGTGCTAGAGACCGGACAGCTCTATTTACCACAGATACGCAGTATTTT. V and J are TRBV20-1 and TRBJ2-3, with TRBD1 as a possible D gene (6 bases). The V end was cut by 0 bases, the J end by 2 bases, with 18 bases between. Germline values: CDR1 DFQATT, CDR2 SNEGSKA (reference sequence). The CDR3 is 17 residues long.